This entry describes one T cell receptor (beta chain). Its cognate antigen is unknown. These data originate in a study of cytomegalovirus exposure and HLA in healthy donors. Assay used: immunoSEQ multiplex PCR; TCRdb lists only in-frame clones, some missing. The sample has about 200,000 clones, less than 85% seen once. Germline V gene lookup returns CDR1 KGHSH and CDR2 LQKENI. The CDR3 loop spans 13 amino acids. V was trimmed by 1 base and J by 4 bases, leaving 8 bases between them. Regarding the study as a whole: Among TCR beta chains, those listed as cytomegalovirus-associated numbered around 160. Cytomegalovirus status, reportedly, was diagnosed with high specificity and sensitivity by the classifier. TCR sequences were mostly rare, though some public TCRs occurred in many donors.

Input material: PBMCs. The sequence was collected from a woman aged 18-35 years in good health and CMV-seronegative. The chain is built from TRBV18 and TRBJ2-7, with no clear D. CDR3 sequence (DNA): TGTGCCAGCTCACCACAGTCCTATTACGAGCAGTACTTC. Translation: CASSPQSYYEQYF.